This T cell receptor (beta chain) appears in the sequencing data of a study of response to subunit inactivated influenza vaccine. Notes on this clonotype: Its specificity is unknown.

Each CDR3 protein gets one entry after TCRdb re-called the RT-PCR reads with MiXCR. The profile shows 550,000 to 800,000 distinct CDR3 sequences, about 15% of them singletons. The ends were cut back, 5 bases at V and 5 bases at J, with 12 bases in the middle. CDR1 and CDR2 from the germline V gene are MNHEY and SVGAGI. There are 14 residues in the CDR3. Study-wide points: There was a suggestion from the authors that each seasonal influenza vaccination recruits few new T cells.

This sequence joins TRBV6-5 and TRBJ2-2; the D gene is possibly TRBD2 (5 bases). This specimen was PBMCs from blood, taken approximately 12 days after vaccination. The clonotype comes from a man aged 45-60 years who received an inactivated influenza vaccine. CDR3 sequence reads: CASSLQLVTGELFF. The CDR3 DNA follows: TGTGCCAGCAGTCTACAACTAGTAACCGGGGAGCTGTTTTTT.